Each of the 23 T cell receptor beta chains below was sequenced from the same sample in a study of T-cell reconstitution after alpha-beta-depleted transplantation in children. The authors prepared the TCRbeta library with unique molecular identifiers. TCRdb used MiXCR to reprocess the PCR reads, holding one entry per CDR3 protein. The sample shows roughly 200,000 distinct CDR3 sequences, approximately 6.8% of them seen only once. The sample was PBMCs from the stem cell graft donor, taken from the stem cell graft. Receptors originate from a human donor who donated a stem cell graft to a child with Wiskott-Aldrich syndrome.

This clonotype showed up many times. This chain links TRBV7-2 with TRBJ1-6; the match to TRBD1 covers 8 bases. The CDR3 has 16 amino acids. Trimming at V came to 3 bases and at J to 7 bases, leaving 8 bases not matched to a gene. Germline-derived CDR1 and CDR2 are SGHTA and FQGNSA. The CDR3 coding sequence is TGTGCCAGCAGCTTGCTGTGGACAGGGTACAATTCACCCCTCCACTTT. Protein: CASSLLWTGYNSPLHF.

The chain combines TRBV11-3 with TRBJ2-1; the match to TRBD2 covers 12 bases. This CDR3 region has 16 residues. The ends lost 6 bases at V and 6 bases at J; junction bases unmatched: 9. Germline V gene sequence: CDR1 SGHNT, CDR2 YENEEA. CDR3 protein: CASRGWASGRGNEQFF. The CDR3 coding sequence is TGTGCCAGCAGAGGGTGGGCTAGCGGGAGGGGCAATGAGCAGTTCTTC. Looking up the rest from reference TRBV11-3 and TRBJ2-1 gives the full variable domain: EAGVVQSPRYKIIEKKQPVAFWCNPISGHNTLYWYLQNLGQGPELLIRYENEEAVDDSQLPKDRFSAERLKGVDSTLKIQPAELGDSAVYLCASRGWASGRGNEQFFGPGTRLTVL.

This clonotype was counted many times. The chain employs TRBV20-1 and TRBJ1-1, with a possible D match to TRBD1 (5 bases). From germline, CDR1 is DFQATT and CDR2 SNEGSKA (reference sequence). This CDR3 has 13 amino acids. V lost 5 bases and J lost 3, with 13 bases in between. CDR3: CSALSAGYTEAFF. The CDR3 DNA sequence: TGCAGTGCTCTATCGGCAGGGTACACTGAAGCTTTCTTT.

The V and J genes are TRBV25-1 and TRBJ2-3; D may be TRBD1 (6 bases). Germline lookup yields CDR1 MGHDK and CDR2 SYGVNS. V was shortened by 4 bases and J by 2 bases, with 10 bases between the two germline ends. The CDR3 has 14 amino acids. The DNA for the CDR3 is TGTGCCAGCAGTGTCCGGGACACCACAGATACGCAGTATTTT. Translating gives CASSVRDTTDTQYF.

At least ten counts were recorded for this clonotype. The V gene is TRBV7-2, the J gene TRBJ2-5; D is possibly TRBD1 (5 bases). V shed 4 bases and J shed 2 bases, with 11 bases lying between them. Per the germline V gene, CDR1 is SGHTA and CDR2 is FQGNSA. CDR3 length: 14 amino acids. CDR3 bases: TGTGCCAGCAGCTCCCGACAGTTACAAGAGACCCAGTACTTC. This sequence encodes CASSSRQLQETQYF.

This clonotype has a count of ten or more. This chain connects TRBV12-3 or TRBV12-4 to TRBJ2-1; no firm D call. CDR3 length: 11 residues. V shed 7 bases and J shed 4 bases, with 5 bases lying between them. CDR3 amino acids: CASTSYNEQFF. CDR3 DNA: TGTGCCAGCACCTCTTACAATGAGCAGTTCTTC.

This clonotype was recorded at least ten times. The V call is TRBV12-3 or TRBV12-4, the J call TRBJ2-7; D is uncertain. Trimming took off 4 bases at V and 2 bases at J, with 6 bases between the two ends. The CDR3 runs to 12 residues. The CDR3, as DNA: TGTGCCAGCAGTTGGTACCCCTACGAGCAGTACTTC. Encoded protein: CASSWYPYEQYF.

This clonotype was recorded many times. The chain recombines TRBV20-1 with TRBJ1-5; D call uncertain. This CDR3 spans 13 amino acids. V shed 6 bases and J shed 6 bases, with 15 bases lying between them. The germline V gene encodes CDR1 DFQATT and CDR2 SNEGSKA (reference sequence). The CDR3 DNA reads TGCAGTGCCTCTCCAACTGCAGGTCAGCCCCAGCATTTT. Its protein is CSASPTAGQPQHF.

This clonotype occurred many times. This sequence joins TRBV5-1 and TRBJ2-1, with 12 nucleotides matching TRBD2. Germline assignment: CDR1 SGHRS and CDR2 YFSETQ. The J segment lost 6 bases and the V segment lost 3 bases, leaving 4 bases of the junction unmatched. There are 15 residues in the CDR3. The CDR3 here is CASSSLAGGVNEQFF. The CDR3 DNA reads TGCGCCAGCAGCTCTCTAGCGGGGGGGGTCAATGAGCAGTTCTTC.

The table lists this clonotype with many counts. The CDR3 is CSATEGSLYNQPQHF. DNA for the CDR3: TGCAGTGCTACGGAGGGCAGCCTCTACAATCAGCCCCAGCATTTT. The V call is TRBV20-1, the J call TRBJ1-5; D not certain. CDR1 DFQATT and CDR2 SNEGSKA come from the germline V gene (reference sequence). The V and J ends lost 4 bases and 3 bases respectively, with 16 bases between them. CDR3 length: 15 residues.

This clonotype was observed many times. CDR3 nucleotide sequence: TGTGCCAGCAGTCAGACGGTAGCTTACAATGAGCAGTTCTTC. It translates to CASSQTVAYNEQFF. The chain joins TRBV12-3 or TRBV12-4 to TRBJ2-1, with D unclear. The CDR3 runs to 14 residues. The V and J ends lost 5 bases and 4 bases respectively, with 12 bases between them.

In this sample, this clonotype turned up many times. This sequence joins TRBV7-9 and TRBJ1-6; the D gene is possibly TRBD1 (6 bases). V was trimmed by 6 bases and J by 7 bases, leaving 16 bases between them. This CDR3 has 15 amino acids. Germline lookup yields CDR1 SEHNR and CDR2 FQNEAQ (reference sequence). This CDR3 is CASSFNRVANSPLHF. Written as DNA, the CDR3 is TGTGCCAGCAGTTTTAACAGGGTCGCGAATTCACCCCTCCACTTT.

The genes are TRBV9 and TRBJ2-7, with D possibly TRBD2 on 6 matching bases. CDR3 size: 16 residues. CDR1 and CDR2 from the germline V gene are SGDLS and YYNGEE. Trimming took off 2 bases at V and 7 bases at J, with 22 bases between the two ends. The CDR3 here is CASSVSFSGVMGEQYF. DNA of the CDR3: TGTGCCAGCAGCGTCTCTTTCTCGGGAGTGATGGGTGAGCAGTACTTC.

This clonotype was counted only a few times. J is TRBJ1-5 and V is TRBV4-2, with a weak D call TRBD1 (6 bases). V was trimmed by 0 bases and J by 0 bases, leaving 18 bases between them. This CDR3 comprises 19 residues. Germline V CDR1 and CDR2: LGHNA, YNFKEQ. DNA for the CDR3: TGTGCCAGCAGCCAAGAGGCAGCAGGGGCCTTATATAGCAATCAGCCCCAGCATTTT. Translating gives CASSQEAAGALYSNQPQHF.

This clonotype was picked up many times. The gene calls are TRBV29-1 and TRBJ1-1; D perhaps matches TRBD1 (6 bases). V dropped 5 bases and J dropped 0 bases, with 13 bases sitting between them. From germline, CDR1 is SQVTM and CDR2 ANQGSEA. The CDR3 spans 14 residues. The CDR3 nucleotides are TGCAGCGTTCAACAGGGAGGGGTGAACACTGAAGCTTTCTTT. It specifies CSVQQGGVNTEAFF.

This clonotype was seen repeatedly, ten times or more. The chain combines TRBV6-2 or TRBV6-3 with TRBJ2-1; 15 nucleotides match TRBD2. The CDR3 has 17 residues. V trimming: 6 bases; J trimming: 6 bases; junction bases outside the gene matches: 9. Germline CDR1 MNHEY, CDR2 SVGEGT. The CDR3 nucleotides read TGTGCCAGCAGCGGACTAGCGGGAGGGCCGGCAACCAATGAGCAGTTCTTC. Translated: CASSGLAGGPATNEQFF.

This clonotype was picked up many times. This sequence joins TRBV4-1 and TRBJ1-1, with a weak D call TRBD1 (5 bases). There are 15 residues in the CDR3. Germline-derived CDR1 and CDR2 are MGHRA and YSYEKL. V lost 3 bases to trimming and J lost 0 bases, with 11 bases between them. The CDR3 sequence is CASSHAGNLNTEAFF. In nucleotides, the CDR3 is TGCGCCAGCAGCCATGCAGGGAATCTGAACACTGAAGCTTTCTTT.

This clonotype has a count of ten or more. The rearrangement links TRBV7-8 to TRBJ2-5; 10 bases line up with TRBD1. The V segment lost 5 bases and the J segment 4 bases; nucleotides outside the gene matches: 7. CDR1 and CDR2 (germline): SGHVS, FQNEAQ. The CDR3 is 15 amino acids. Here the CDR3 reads CASSAGQGSAETQYF. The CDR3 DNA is TGTGCCAGCAGCGCGGGACAGGGGAGTGCAGAGACCCAGTACTTC.

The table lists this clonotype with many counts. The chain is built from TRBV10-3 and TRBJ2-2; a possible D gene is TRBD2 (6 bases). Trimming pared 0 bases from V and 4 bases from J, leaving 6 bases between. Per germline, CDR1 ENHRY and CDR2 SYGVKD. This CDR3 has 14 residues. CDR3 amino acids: CAISESGGTGELFF. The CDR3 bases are TGTGCCATCAGTGAGTCGGGGGGCACCGGGGAGCTGTTTTTT.

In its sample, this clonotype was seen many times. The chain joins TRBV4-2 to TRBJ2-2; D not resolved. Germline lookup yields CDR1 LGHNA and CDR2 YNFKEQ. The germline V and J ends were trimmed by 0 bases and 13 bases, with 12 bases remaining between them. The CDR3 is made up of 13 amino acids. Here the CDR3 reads CASSQEDPHGLFF. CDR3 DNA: TGTGCCAGCAGCCAAGAGGACCCACATGGGCTGTTTTTT.

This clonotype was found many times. The CDR3 spells CASSPRLAGGYNEQFF. The CDR3 bases are TGTGCCAGCAGCCCGAGACTAGCGGGGGGATACAATGAGCAGTTCTTC. The chain links TRBV7-2 to TRBJ2-1; 13 nucleotides match TRBD2. Germline values: CDR1 SGHTA, CDR2 FQGNSA. V was pared by 5 bases and J by 4 bases, with 5 bases of the junction left unmatched. The CDR3 covers 16 residues.

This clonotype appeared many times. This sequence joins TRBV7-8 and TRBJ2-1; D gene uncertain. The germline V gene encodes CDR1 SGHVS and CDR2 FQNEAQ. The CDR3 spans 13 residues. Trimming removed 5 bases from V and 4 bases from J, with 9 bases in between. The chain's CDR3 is CASSVPLYNEQFF. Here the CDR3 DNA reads TGTGCCAGCAGCGTCCCCCTATACAATGAGCAGTTCTTC. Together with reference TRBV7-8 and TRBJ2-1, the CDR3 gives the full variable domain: GAGVSQSPRYKVAKRGQDVALRCDPISGHVSLFWYQQALGQGPEFLTYFQNEAQLDKSGLPSDRFFAERPEGSVSTLKIQRTQQEDSAVYLCASSVPLYNEQFFGPGTRLTVL.

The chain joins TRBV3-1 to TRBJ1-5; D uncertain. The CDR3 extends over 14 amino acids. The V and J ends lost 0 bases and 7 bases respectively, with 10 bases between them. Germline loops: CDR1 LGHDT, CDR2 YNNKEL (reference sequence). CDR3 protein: CASSQDSTGQPQHF. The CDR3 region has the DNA TGTGCCAGCAGCCAAGATAGTACGGGGCAGCCCCAGCATTTT. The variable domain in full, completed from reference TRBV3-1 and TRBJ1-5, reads DTAVSQTPKYLVTQMGNDKSIKCEQNLGHDTMYWYKQDSKKFLKIMFSYNNKELIINETVPNRFSPKSPDKAHLNLHINSLELGDSAVYFCASSQDSTGQPQHFGDGTRLSIL.